This T cell receptor beta chain derives from a study of identical twins. Study-level results: Conclusions came from cross-sectional statistical analysis, not from following the same donors.

The germline V and J ends were trimmed by 0 bases and 3 bases, with 11 bases remaining between them. Germline V gives CDR1 SGHTA, CDR2 FQGTGA. This CDR3 spans 15 amino acids. TCRdb passed the 5' RACE reads through MiXCR, listing each CDR3 protein once. The sample shows 450,000 to 650,000 distinct CDR3 sequences, roughly 9.5% of them seen only once. At least ten counts were recorded for this clonotype. Its specificity is unknown. Separately, the same data were catalogued under a study of yellow fever vaccine responses in identical twins. This second study says: Reportedly, the response of twins' T cells to the vaccine seemed partly convergent, partly personalized.

This TCR came from a woman between 18 and 30 years old in good health. The genes are TRBV7-3 and TRBJ1-1; D not certain. The sequenced sample was PBMCs. This CDR3 is CASSLTPGRDTEAFF. CDR3 nucleotides: TGTGCCAGCAGCTTAACCCCGGGGAGGGACACTGAAGCTTTCTTT.